A selection of T cell receptor beta chains follows, all from one sample in a study of T cells after posttransplantation cyclophosphamide. Using immunoSEQ multiplex PCR, the repertoire was profiled, and TCRdb retains in-frame clones only, with some absent. The sample includes 2,500 to 3,500 clones, around 57% of them seen just once. The sample comprised memory CD8+ T cells sorted from blood. The receptors originated from a woman in her 30s in good health and a related stem cell transplant donor. Both conserved end residues are part of each CDR3. D genes are given only for firm matches. Some rows have no size entry. The others give once, few or many, or a class for an expanded clone.

>TRBV6-5|.|TRBJ1-2|TRBD1|14
TGTGCCAGCAGTTCACAGGGGGGTAGGGATGGCTACACCTTC
CASSSQGGRDGYTF
>TRBV14|few|TRBJ2-7|.|12
TGTGCCAGCAGCCAAGATCTCCCTGAGCAGTACTTC
CASSQDLPEQYF
>TRBV5-6|.|TRBJ1-1|TRBD1|15
TGTGCCAGCAGCTGGGGGTCCGGGACAGGGGGCCAAGCTTTCTTT
CASSWGSGTGGQAFF
>TRBV6-6|.|TRBJ1-2|TRBD1|15
TGTGCCAGCAGTTACACCGCAGGGGGAGTGCATGGCTACACCTTC
CASSYTAGGVHGYTF
>TRBV6-5|.|TRBJ2-3|.|13
TGTGCCAGCAGTGACGGGTTTCCAGATACGCAGTATTTT
CASSDGFPDTQYF
>TRBV6-1|.|TRBJ2-7|.|16
TGTGCCAGCAGTGATATGGCAGGCGTGAGCTCCTACGAGCAGTACTTC
CASSDMAGVSSYEQYF
>TRBV4-3|few|TRBJ2-2|TRBD1|15
TGCGCCAGCAGCCCCGGGGACAGGGATACCGGGGAGCTGTTTTTT
CASSPGDRDTGELFF
>TRBV2|.|TRBJ2-7|.|16
TGTGCCACCACGGGAGACAGCGGGCCGGGCGTTAACGAGCAGTACTTC
CATTGDSGPGVNEQYF
>TRBV4-3|few|TRBJ2-7|.|17
TGCGCCAGCAGCCAAGATGGGGCAGGTCCGGGTTCCTACGAGCAGTACTTC
CASSQDGAGPGSYEQYF
>TRBV7-9|.|TRBJ2-5|TRBD1|15
TGTGCCAGCAGCTCGGGACAGGGGGCTCGGGAGACCCAGTACTTC
CASSSGQGARETQYF
>TRBV4-2|.|TRBJ2-3|TRBD2|17
TGTGCCAGCAGCCAAGACGCGGCGGCGGGGGGCGCAGATACGCAGTATTTT
CASSQDAAAGGADTQYF
>TRBV4-1|once|TRBJ1-2|.|15
TGCGCCAGCAGCCCCTCCTGGGGAGACACCTATGGCTACACCTTC
CASSPSWGDTYGYTF
>TRBV7-8|.|TRBJ1-4|TRBD1|15
TGTGCCAGCAGCTTCGACAGGGTTGGGTCTGGGGAACTGTTTTTT
CASSFDRVGSGELFF
>TRBV15|.|TRBJ2-3|.|14
TGTGCCACCAGCGAGGACACCTACACAGATACGCAGTATTTT
CATSEDTYTDTQYF
>TRBV6-5|.|TRBJ1-4|TRBD1|14
TGTGCCAGCAGTACGGGACAGAAGAATGAAAAACTGTTTTTT
CASSTGQKNEKLFF
>TRBV7-8|.|TRBJ2-1|TRBD2|14
TGTGCCAGCAACGTAGCGGGGGGGCCGGGTGAGCAGTTCTTC
CASNVAGGPGEQFF
>TRBV19|.|TRBJ2-7|TRBD1|14
TGTGCCAGTAGTACCGGGACAGGGCCTTACGAGCAGTACTTC
CASSTGTGPYEQYF
>TRBV7-9|.|TRBJ2-2|.|16
TGTGCCAGCAGCCCCGCTTCTCTCCTAACGAGATTGGAGCTGTTTTTT
CASSPASLLTRLELFF
>TRBV4-3|.|TRBJ1-4|.|15
TGCGCCAGCAGCCAAGATGGAGTCCGTCAGAACAAACTGTTTTTT
CASSQDGVRQNKLFF
>TRBV7-7|medium-sized|TRBJ2-2|.|17
TGTGCCAGCAGCCCACTTAAAACCCTCGAAAACACCGGGGAGCTGTTTTTT
CASSPLKTLENTGELFF
>TRBV19|.|TRBJ1-1|.|13
TGTGCCAGTAGTATGACAGGGAACACTGAAGCTTTCTTT
CASSMTGNTEAFF
>TRBV5-6|.|TRBJ2-2|TRBD2|16
TGTGCCAGCAGCTTGGAGCTAGCGGGGGTTACCGGGGAGCTGTTTTTT
CASSLELAGVTGELFF
>TRBV25-1|.|TRBJ1-5|.|14
TGTGCCAGCAGTGAATTTAGCCTGAATCAGCCCCAGCATTTT
CASSEFSLNQPQHF
>TRBV4-1|.|TRBJ1-1|.|15
TGCGCCAGCAGCCAAGATGAGGAGAGACGGACTGAAGCTTTCTTT
CASSQDEERRTEAFF
>TRBV28|.|TRBJ1-1|.|16
TGTGCCAGTTACCCCGGGACAAGAAGGAGGACCACTGAAGCTTTCTTT
CASYPGTRRRTTEAFF
>TRBV9|.|TRBJ1-1|.|12
TGTGCCAGCAGCGTGCGAAAGACTGAAGCTTTCTTT
CASSVRKTEAFF
>TRBV5-1|.|TRBJ1-5|.|15
TGCGCCAGCAGCTTGGGCGGGCTTGGAAATCAGCCCCAGCATTTT
CASSLGGLGNQPQHF
>TRBV4-2|.|TRBJ2-5|TRBD2|17
TGTGCCAGCAGCCAAGATGGGGGACTAGCGGGGGTAGAGACCCAGTACTTC
CASSQDGGLAGVETQYF
>TRBV10-1|.|TRBJ1-1|.|14
TGCGCCAGCAGTGAGTCTCCCTTGAACACTGAAGCTTTCTTT
CASSESPLNTEAFF
>TRBV7-6|few|TRBJ2-5|.|13
TGTGCCAGCAGCTTAGACGGGGGAGAGACCCAGTACTTC
CASSLDGGETQYF
>TRBV15|.|TRBJ1-2|.|16
TGTGCCACCAGGGCCTTAGGGGCGGAATTAGAATATGGCTACACCTTC
CATRALGAELEYGYTF
>TRBV11-2|.|TRBJ2-7|.|14
TGTGCCAGCAGCTTAGTCAGGGTGTTCGCCGAGCAGTACTTC
CASSLVRVFAEQYF
>TRBV29-1|.|TRBJ2-2|TRBD1|13
TGCAGCGGGGACAGGGTGGGGACCGGGGAGCTGTTTTTT
CSGDRVGTGELFF
>TRBV5-1|medium-sized|TRBJ2-7|TRBD2|17
TGCGCCAGCAGCACATCCCCCTTAGCGGGGGGGCAGAACGAGCAGTACTTC
CASSTSPLAGGQNEQYF
>TRBV4-3|.|TRBJ1-2|.|15
TGCGCCAGCAGCCAAGATGGGGACTCCAACTATGGCTACACCTTC
CASSQDGDSNYGYTF
>TRBV9|few|TRBJ2-3|.|16
TGTGCCAGCAGCTCGGTCCCGGGACTGCAAAAAGATACGCAGTATTTT
CASSSVPGLQKDTQYF
>TRBV7-9|.|TRBJ2-7|.|13
TGTGCCAGCAGCCTAGATGGCTTTGGCGAGCAGTACTTC
CASSLDGFGEQYF
>TRBV27|.|TRBJ2-7|TRBD2|15
TGTGCCAGCAGTTTAACCCCCGGGACTACCCTCGAGCAGTACTTC
CASSLTPGTTLEQYF
>TRBV4-3|.|TRBJ2-1|.|15
TGCGCCAGCAGCCAAGTGGACGGGGGGCTAAATGAGCAGTTCTTC
CASSQVDGGLNEQFF
>TRBV4-1|.|TRBJ2-7|TRBD2|15
TGCGCCAGCAGCCAAACTAGCGGGGGGGCCTACGAGCAGTACTTC
CASSQTSGGAYEQYF
>TRBV4-2|.|TRBJ1-1|.|16
TGTGCCAGCAGCCAAGACTATACTGGGGGGAGGACTGAAGCTTTCTTT
CASSQDYTGGRTEAFF
>TRBV15|.|TRBJ2-2|.|16
TGTGCCACCAGCAGAGATAAGGAGGGACCGACCGGGGAGCTGTTTTTT
CATSRDKEGPTGELFF
>TRBV4-1|.|TRBJ1-1|.|13
TGCGCCAGCAGCCAAGCAGAACACACTGAAGCTTTCTTT
CASSQAEHTEAFF
>TRBV29-1|.|TRBJ2-7|.|13
TGCAGCGTTGTTCAGGGGCCCCGGTACGAGCAGTACTTC
CSVVQGPRYEQYF
>TRBV7-6|few|TRBJ1-1|TRBD1|15
TGTGCCAGCAGCTTAGCGATGGCAGGGGGCACTGAAGCTTTCTTT
CASSLAMAGGTEAFF
>TRBV28|.|TRBJ2-2|.|14
TGTGCCAGCAGTAAACGGGAGAACACCGGGGAGCTGTTTTTT
CASSKRENTGELFF
>TRBV6-1|.|TRBJ2-7|TRBD1|15
TGTGCCAGCAGTGAAGAGACAGGGGAGCACTACGAGCAGTACTTC
CASSEETGEHYEQYF
>TRBV7-9|.|TRBJ2-5|TRBD1|17
TGTGCCAGCAGCGGTCCGGGACAGGGGGGCCCCCAAGAGACCCAGTACTTC
CASSGPGQGGPQETQYF
>TRBV25-1|.|TRBJ1-3|.|13
TGTGCCAGCAGCGACGGGTCTGGAAACACCATATATTTT
CASSDGSGNTIYF
>TRBV7-4|.|TRBJ2-5|.|16
TGTGCCAGCAGCTTAGAGGAGAAAGGAGTGGAAGAGACCCAGTACTTC
CASSLEEKGVEETQYF
>TRBV6-4|.|TRBJ2-1|TRBD1|16
TGTGCCAGCAGTGACTCGCACAGGGGATCCTACAATGAGCAGTTCTTC
CASSDSHRGSYNEQFF
>TRBV27|.|TRBJ2-5|.|13
TGTGCCAGCAGTTTCGGTATCCAAGAGACCCAGTACTTC
CASSFGIQETQYF
>TRBV30|.|TRBJ2-3|.|14
TGTGCCTGGAGTGGAAACAGGGAGACAGATACGCAGTATTTT
CAWSGNRETDTQYF
>TRBV7-2|.|TRBJ2-3|.|15
TGTGCCAGCAGCCCATCGGCGGGGCGCACAGATACGCAGTATTTT
CASSPSAGRTDTQYF
>TRBV5-6|.|TRBJ1-2|.|13
TGTGCCAGCAAAGGACAGATGGACTATGGCTACACCTTC
CASKGQMDYGYTF
>TRBV27|.|TRBJ2-4|TRBD1|13
TGTGCCAGCAGTCCAAGGGACAGAAACATTCAGTACTTC
CASSPRDRNIQYF
>TRBV7-9|.|TRBJ2-2|TRBD1|12
TGTGTCGACAGGGTGACCACCGGGGAGCTGTTTTTT
CVDRVTTGELFF
>TRBV19|.|TRBJ2-3|TRBD1|14
TGTGCCAGTAAGGGGGCGACGGAATCAGATACGCAGTATTTT
CASKGATESDTQYF
>TRBV5-1|.|TRBJ2-3|.|16
TGCGCCAGCAGCTTGAGTTGGAGGGTTGGGACAGATACGCAGTATTTT
CASSLSWRVGTDTQYF